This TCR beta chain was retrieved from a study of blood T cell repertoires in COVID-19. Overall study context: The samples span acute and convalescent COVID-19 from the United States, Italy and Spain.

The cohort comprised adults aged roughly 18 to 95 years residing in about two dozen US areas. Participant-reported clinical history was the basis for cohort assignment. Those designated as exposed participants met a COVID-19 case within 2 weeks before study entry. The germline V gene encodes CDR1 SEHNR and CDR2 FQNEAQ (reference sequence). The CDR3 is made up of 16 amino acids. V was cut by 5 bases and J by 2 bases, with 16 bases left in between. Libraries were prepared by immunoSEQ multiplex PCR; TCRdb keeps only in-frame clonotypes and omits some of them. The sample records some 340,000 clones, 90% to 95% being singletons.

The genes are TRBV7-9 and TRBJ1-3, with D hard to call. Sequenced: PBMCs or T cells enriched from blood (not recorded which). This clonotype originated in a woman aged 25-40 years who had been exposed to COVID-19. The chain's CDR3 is CASSPPQTTTGNTIYF. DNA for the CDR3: TGTGCCAGCAGCCCGCCCCAGACAACAACTGGAAACACCATATATTTT.